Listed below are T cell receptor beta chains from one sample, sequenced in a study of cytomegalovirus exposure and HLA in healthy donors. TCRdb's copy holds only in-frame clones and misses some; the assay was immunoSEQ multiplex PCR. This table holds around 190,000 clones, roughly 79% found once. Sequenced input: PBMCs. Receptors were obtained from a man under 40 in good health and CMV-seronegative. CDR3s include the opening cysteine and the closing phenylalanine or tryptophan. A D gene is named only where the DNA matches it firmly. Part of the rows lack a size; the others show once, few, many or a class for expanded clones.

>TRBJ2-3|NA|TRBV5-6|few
TGTGCCAGCAGCTCGCGCGGGGTGGTGGGCACAGATACGCAGTATTTT
CASSSRGVVGTDTQYF
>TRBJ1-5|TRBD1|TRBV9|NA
TGTGCCAGCTCATCCGGGACAGGGCTTGAGGTAGTCAATCAGCCCCAGCATTTT
CASSSGTGLEVVNQPQHF
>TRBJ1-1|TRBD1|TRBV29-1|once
TGCGGAATTGACAGGGTGAACACTGAAGCTTTCTTT
CGIDRVNTEAFF
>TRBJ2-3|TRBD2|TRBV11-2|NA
TGTGCCAGCAGCTTAGTTGCGGCTAGCGGGAGGGTAGATACGCAGTATTTT
CASSLVAASGRVDTQYF
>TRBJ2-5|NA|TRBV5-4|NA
TGTGCCAGCAGCCCGCCAGGGGTGTGGGAGACCCAGTACTTC
CASSPPGVWETQYF
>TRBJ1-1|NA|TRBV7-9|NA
TGTGCCAGCAGCTTTACAGGGCTAGGAGCTTTCTTT
CASSFTGLGAFF
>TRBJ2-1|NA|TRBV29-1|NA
TGCAGCGTTGAAGGCTTAGCGGACAATGAGCAGTTCTTC
CSVEGLADNEQFF
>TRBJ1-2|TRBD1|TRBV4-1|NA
TGCGCCAGCAGCCAAACAGGGGTCTCGGCCTATGGCTACACCTTC
CASSQTGVSAYGYTF
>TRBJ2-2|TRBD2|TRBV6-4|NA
TGTGCCAGCAGTGAACTAGCGGAATCCCGGGAGCTGTTTTTT
CASSELAESRELFF
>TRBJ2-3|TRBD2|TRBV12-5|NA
TGTGCTAGTGGTAAGGGACTAGCTCAAGACACAGATACGCAGTATTTT
CASGKGLAQDTDTQYF
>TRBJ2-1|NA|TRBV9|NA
TGTGCCAGCAGCGGCAGACTGAATGAGCAGTTCTTC
CASSGRLNEQFF
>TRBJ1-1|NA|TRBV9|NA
TGTGCCAGCAGGGGCCTCATGAACACTGAAGCTTTCTTT
CASRGLMNTEAFF
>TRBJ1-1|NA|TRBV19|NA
TGTGCCAGTAGTATGGGGGGTTACACTGAAGCTTTCTTT
CASSMGGYTEAFF
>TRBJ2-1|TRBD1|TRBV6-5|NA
TGTGCCAGCAGTACTTACACAGGGGACAATGAGCAGTTCTTC
CASSTYTGDNEQFF
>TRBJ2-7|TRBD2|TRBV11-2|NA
TGTGCCAGCAGCTTAATAGGGACTAGCGGGATCTACGAGCAGTACTTC
CASSLIGTSGIYEQYF
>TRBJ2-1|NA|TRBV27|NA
TGTGCCAGCAGTTTCAGGGACACCTCCTACAATGAGCAGTTCTTC
CASSFRDTSYNEQFF
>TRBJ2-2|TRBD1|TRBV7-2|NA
TGTGCCAGCAGCTTAGGGCCTGGACAGGGGGGGAACACCGGGGAGCTGTTTTTT
CASSLGPGQGGNTGELFF
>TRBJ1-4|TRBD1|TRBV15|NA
TGTGCCACCCTTCGACAGGGAAATGAAAAACTGTTTTTT
CATLRQGNEKLFF
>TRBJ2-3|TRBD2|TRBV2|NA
TGTGCCAATCCGCCGCCGCTAGCGGGAGGGCCGAGCACAGATACGCAGTATTTT
CANPPPLAGGPSTDTQYF
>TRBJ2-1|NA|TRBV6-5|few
TGTGCCAGCAGTTCCGAGGGTGAGCAGTTCTTC
CASSSEGEQFF
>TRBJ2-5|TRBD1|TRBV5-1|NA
TGCGCCAGCAGCTCGGGACAGTCACAAGAGACCCAGTACTTC
CASSSGQSQETQYF
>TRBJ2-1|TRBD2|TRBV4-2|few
TGTGCCAGCAGCCACGGACTAGCGGGAGGGTATAGATTCTTC
CASSHGLAGGYRFF
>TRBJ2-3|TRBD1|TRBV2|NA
TGTGCCAGGCGGGGGACAGGGGGCCCAGATACGCAGTATTTT
CARRGTGGPDTQYF
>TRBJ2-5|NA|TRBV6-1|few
TGTGCCAGCGACAGGACGGCAGAGACCCAGTACTTC
CASDRTAETQYF
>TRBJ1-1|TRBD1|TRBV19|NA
TGTGCCAGTAGTGCCCTAGGGACAGGGAATATGAAAGCTTTCTTT
CASSALGTGNMKAFF
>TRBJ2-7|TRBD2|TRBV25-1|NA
TGTGCCAGCAGTGTCGGACTAGGGCCTTGGGAGCAGTACTTC
CASSVGLGPWEQYF
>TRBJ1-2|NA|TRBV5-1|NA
TGCGCCAGCAGCTTGGATGCAGGCTCCTATGGCTACACCTTC
CASSLDAGSYGYTF
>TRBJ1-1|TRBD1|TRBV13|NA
TGTGCCAGCAGCTTAGGGGACAGGGGCGGGAAAGCTTTCTTT
CASSLGDRGGKAFF
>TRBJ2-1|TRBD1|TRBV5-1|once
TGCGCCAGCAGCCAACAATACAGGGGGAACTCCTACAATGAGCAGTTCTTC
CASSQQYRGNSYNEQFF
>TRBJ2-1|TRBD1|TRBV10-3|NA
TGTGCCATCAGGGGGACAGGAACCTACAATGAGCAGTTCTTC
CAIRGTGTYNEQFF
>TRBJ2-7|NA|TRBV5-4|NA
TGTGCCAGCAGCTCCATGGGGTCGGGGGAGCAGTACTTC
CASSSMGSGEQYF
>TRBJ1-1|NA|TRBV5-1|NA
TGCGCCAGCAGCTTGGACAGAGGAGGGAAAGCTTTCTTT
CASSLDRGGKAFF
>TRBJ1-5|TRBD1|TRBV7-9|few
TGTGCCAGCAGCCGGGACAGAAGCAATCAGCCCCAGCATTTT
CASSRDRSNQPQHF
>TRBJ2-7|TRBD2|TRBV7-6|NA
TGTGCCAGCAGCTTAGGGCCGGGACTAGCTCCAAACGAGCAGTACTTC
CASSLGPGLAPNEQYF
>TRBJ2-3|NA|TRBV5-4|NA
TGTGCCAGCAGCACTGGTAGGGAGCCAGATACGCAGTATTTT
CASSTGREPDTQYF
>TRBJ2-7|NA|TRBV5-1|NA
TGCGCCAGCAGCTTGGCCGAGGTCCGCTACGAGCAGTACTTC
CASSLAEVRYEQYF
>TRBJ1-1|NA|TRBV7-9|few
TGTGCCAGCAGCCACAACATGAACACTGAAGCTTTCTTT
CASSHNMNTEAFF
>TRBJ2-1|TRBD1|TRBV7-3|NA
TGTGCCAGCAGCTTAAACAGGGGCCACAATGAGCAGTTCTTC
CASSLNRGHNEQFF
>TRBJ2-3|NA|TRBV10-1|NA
TGCGCCAGCAGTGAGTCGTTTGGGGCCTCCAGCACAGATACGCAGTATTTT
CASSESFGASSTDTQYF
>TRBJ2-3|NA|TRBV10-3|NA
TGTGCCATCAGACCCTTGACAGGCACAGATACGCAGTATTTT
CAIRPLTGTDTQYF
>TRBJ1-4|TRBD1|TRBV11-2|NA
TGTGCCAGCAGCTTTACCCTGGGACAGGGAAGGGAAAAACTGTTTTTT
CASSFTLGQGREKLFF
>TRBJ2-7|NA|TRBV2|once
TGTGCCAGCTCCTATCGACTCTTTCTGACCTCATACGAGCAGTACTTC
CASSYRLFLTSYEQYF
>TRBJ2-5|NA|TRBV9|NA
TGTGCCAGCAGCGTACGGGGACGGGAGATCGTCCAGACCCAGTACTTC
CASSVRGREIVQTQYF
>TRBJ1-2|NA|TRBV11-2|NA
TGTGCCAGCAGCCCGCGAGACAGTAACTATGGCTACACCTTC
CASSPRDSNYGYTF
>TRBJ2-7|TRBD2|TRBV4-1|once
TGCGCCAGCAGCCAAGTACGGGAGGGAGGCGAGCAGTACTTC
CASSQVREGGEQYF